This T cell receptor beta chain was identified during a study of blood T cell repertoires in COVID-19. For this clone: The junction departs from the called germline gene at one end, perhaps through a read error.

The protocol was immunoSEQ multiplex PCR, while the TCRdb copy is restricted to in-frame clones and leaves out a portion. The sample holds fewer than 250,000 clones, 84% seen once. Germline V gene data show CDR1 as LNHNV and CDR2 as YYDKDF (reference sequence). CDR3 length equals 15 residues. The genes are TRBV15 and TRBJ2-7; TRBD2 might be the D (7 bases). The TCR sequence derives from a man between 45 and 60 years old with acute or convalescent COVID-19. What was sequenced was peripheral blood. As DNA, the CDR3 is TGCGCCACCAGCTCAACATGGGGGGGGGCGCGGGAGCAGTACTTC. It yields the protein CATSSTWGGAREQYF. Filled out from reference TRBV15 and TRBJ2-7, the complete variable domain reads DAMVIQNPRYQVTQFGKPVTLSCSQTLNHNVMYWYQQKSSQAPKLLFHYYDKDFNNEADTPDNFQSRRPNTSFCFLDIRSPGLGDTAMYLCATSSTWGGAREQYFGPGTRLTVT.